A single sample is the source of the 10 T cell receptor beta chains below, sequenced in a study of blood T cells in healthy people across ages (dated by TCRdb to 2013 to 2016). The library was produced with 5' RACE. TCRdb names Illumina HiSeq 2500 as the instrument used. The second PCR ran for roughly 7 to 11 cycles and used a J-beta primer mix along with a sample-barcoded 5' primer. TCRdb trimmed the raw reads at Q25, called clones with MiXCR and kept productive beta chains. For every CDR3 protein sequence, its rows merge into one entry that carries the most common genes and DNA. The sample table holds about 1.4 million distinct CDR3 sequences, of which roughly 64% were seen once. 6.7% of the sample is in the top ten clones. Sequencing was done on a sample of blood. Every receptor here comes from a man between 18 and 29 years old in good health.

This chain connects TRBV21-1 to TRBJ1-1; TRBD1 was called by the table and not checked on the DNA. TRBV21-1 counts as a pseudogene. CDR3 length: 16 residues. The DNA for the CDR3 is TGTGCCAGCAGCAAAGAGGAAGAGGGGGGGGAAACTGAAGCTTTCTTT. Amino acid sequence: CASSKEEEGGETEAFF.

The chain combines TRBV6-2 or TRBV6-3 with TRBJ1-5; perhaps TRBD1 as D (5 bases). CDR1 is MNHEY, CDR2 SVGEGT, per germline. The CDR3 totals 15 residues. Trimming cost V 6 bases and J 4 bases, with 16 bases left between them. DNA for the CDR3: TGTGCCAGCAGCGAGACACGTCAGGGAAATCAGCCCCAGCATTTT. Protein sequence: CASSETRQGNQPQHF.

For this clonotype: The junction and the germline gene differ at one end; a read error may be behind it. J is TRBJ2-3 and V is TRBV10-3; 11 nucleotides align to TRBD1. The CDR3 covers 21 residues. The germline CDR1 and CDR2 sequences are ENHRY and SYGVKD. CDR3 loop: CAIREWTGGAWTKFDTDTQYF. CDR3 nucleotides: TGTGCCATCAGAGAGTGGACAGGGGGCGCCTGGACAAAGTTCGACACAGATACGCAGTATTTT.

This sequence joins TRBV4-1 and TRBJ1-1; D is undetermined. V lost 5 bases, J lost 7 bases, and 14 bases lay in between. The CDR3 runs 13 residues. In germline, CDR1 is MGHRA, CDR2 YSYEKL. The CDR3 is CASSTSGEIEAFF. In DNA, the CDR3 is TGCGCCAGCAGCACCTCAGGAGAGATTGAAGCTTTCTTT.

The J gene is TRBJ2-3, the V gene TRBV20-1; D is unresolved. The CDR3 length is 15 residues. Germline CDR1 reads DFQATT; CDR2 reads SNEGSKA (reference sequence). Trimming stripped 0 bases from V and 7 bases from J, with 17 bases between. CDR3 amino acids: CSARDLTTQGYTQYF. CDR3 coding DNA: TGCAGTGCTAGAGATCTCACGACTCAAGGTTATACGCAGTATTTT.

In nucleotides, the CDR3 is TGTGCCAGCAGTTACACGGATTATCAGCCCCAGCATTTT. Its translation: CASSYTDYQPQHF. This chain uses TRBV6-2 or TRBV6-3 with TRBJ1-5, with D uncertain. In germline, CDR1 is MNHEY, CDR2 SVGEGT. The CDR3 is 13 amino acids. The V end lost 2 bases, the J end lost 5 bases, and 7 bases lay between the germline ends.

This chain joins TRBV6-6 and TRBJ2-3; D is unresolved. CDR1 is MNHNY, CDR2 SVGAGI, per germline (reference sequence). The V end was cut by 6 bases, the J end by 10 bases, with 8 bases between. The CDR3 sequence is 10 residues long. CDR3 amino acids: CASSSTSQYF. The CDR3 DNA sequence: TGTGCCAGCAGCTCGACGTCGCAGTATTTT.

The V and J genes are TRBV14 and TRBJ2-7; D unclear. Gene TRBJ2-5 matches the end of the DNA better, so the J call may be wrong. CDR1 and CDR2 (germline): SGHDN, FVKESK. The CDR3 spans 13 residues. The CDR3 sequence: CASSRSWGETQYF. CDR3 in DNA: TGTGCCAGCAGCCGGTCCTGGGGAGAGACCCAGTACTTC.

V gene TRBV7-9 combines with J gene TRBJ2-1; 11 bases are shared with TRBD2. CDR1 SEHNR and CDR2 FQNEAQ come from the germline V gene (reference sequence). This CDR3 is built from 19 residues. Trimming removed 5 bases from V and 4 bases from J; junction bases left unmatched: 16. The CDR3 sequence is CASSGTSGARLPIYNEQFF. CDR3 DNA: TGTGCCAGCAGCGGGACTAGCGGAGCTCGTCTCCCAATTTACAATGAGCAGTTCTTC. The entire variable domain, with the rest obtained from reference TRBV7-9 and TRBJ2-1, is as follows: DTGVSQNPRHKITKRGQNVTFRCDPISEHNRLYWYRQTLGQGPEFLTYFQNEAQLEKSRLLSDRFSAERPKGSFSTLEIQRTEQGDSAMYLCASSGTSGARLPIYNEQFFGPGTRLTVL.

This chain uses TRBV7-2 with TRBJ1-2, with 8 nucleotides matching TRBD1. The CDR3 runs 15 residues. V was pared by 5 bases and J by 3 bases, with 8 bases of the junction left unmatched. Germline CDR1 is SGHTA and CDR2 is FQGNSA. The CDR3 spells CASSRTGQVDYGYTF. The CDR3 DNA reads TGTGCCAGCAGCCGGACAGGGCAGGTAGACTATGGCTACACCTTC.